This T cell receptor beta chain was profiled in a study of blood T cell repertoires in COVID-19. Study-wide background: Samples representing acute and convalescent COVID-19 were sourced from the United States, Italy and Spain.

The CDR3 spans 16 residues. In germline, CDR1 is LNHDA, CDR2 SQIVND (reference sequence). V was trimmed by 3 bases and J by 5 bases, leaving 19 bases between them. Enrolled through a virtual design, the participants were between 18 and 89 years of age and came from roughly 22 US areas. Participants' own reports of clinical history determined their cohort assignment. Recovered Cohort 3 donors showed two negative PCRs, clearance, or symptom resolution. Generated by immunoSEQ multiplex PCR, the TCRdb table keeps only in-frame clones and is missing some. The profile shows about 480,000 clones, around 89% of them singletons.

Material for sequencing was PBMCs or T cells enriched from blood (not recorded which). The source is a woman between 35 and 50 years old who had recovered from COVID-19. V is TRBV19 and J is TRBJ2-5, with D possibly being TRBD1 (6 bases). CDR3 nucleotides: TGTGCCAGTAGTATGGGGGCAGGGGTGGTTGGGGAGACCCAGTACTTC. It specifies CASSMGAGVVGETQYF.